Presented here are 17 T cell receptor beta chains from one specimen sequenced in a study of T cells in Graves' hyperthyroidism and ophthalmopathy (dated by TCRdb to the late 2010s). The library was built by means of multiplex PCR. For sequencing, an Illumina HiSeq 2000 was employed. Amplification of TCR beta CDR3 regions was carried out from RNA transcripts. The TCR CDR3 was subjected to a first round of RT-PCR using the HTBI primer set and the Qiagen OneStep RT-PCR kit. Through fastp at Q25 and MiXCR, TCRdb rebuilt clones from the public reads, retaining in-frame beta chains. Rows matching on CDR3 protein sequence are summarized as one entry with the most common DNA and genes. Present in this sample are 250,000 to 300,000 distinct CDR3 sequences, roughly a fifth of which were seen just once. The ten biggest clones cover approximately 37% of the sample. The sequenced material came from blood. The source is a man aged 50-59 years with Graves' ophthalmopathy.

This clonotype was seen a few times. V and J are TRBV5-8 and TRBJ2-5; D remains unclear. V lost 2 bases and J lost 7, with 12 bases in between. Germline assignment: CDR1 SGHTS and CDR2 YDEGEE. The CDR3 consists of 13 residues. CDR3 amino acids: CASSFPQIGTQYF. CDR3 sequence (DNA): TGTGCCAGCAGCTTTCCACAGATCGGGACCCAGTACTTC.

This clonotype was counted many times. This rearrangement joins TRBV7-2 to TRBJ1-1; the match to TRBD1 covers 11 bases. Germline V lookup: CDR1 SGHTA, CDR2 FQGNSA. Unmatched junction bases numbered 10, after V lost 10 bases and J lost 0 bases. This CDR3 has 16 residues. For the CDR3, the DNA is TGTGCCACCCAGCGGGACAGGGGGTACGTGAACACTGAAGCTTTCTTT. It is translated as CATQRDRGYVNTEAFF.

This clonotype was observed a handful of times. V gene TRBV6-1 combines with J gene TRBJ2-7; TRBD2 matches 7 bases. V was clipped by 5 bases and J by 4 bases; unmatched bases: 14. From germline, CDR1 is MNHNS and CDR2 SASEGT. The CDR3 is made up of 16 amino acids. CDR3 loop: CASSSAPSGGIYEQYF. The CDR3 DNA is TGTGCCAGCAGTTCGGCTCCTAGCGGCGGGATTTACGAGCAGTACTTC.

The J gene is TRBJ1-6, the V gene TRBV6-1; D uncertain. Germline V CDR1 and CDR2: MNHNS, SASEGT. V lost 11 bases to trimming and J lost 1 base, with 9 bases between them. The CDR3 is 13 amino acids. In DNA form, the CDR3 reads TGTGCCGAAGCAGTGTCCTATAATTCACCCCTCCACTTT. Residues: CAEAVSYNSPLHF.

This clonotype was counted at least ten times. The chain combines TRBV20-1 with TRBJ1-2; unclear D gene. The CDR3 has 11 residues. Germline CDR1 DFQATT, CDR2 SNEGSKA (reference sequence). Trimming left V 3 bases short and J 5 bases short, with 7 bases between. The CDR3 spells CSASYPYGYTF. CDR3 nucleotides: TGCAGTGCTAGTTACCCATATGGCTACACCTTC.

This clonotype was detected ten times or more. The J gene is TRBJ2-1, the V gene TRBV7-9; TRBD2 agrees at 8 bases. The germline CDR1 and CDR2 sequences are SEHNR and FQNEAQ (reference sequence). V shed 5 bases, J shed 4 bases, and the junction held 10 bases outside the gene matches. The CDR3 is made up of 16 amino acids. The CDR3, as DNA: TGTGCCAGCAGCGGAACCGGGACTAGATCGTACAATGAGCAGTTCTTC. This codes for CASSGTGTRSYNEQFF.

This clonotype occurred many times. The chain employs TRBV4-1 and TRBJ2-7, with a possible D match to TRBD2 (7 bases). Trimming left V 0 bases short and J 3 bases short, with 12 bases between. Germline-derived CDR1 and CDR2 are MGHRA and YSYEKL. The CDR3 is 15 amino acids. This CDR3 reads CASSQDWGGNYEQYF. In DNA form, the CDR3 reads TGCGCCAGCAGCCAAGATTGGGGGGGCAACTACGAGCAGTACTTC.

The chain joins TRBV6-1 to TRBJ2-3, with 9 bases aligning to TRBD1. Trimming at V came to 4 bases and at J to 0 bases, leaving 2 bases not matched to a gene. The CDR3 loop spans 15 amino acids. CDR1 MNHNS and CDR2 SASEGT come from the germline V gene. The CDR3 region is CASSGGTGSTDTQYF. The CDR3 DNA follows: TGTGCCAGCAGTGGGGGGACAGGGAGCACAGATACGCAGTATTTT.

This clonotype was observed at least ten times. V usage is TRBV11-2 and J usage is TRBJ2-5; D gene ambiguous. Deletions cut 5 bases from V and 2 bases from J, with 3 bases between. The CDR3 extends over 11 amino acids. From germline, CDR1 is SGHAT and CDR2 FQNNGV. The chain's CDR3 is CASSKQETQYF. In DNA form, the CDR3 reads TGTGCCAGCAGCAAACAAGAGACCCAGTACTTC.

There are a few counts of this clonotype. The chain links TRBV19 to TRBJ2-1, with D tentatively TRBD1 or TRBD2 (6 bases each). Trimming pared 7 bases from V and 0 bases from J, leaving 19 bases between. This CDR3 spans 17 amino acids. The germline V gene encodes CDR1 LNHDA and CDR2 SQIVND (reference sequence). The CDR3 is CASTPVGGTSSYNEQFF. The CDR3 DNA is TGTGCCAGTACCCCTGTAGGCGGGACAAGCTCCTACAATGAGCAGTTCTTC.

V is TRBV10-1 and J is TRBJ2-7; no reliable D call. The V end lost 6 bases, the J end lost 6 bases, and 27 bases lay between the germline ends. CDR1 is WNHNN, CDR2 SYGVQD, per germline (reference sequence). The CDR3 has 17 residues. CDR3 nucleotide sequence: TGCGCCAGCAGAACACCTACAGACGTCTCATTTTCATGCGAGCAGTACTTC. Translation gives CASRTPTDVSFSCEQYF.

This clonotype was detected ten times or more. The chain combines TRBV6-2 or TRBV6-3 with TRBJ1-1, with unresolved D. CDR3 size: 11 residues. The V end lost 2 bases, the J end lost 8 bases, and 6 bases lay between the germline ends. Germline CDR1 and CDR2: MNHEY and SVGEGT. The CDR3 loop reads CASSYRAEAFF. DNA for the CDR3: TGTGCCAGCAGTTACAGGGCGGAAGCTTTCTTT.

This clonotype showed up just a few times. DNA of the CDR3: TGTGCCAGCAGTGAAGTTGCGGGAGGTAACAATGAGCAGTTCTTC. Amino acids: CASSEVAGGNNEQFF. V usage is TRBV6-1 and J usage is TRBJ2-1; 8 bases match TRBD2. The CDR3 is made up of 15 amino acids. V lost 1 base and J lost 5; bases outside the gene matches: 4. The germline V gene has CDR1 MNHNS and CDR2 SASEGT.

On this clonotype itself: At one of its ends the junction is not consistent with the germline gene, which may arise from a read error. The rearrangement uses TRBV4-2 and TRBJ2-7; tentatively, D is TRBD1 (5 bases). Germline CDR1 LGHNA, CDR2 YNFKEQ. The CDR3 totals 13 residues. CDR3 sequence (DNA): TGTGCCGGCAGCCAAGAACAGGTCTACGAGCAGTACTTC. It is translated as CAGSQEQVYEQYF.

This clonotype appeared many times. The CDR3 DNA sequence: TGTGCCAGCAGTTACGGTGCGGGAGGGCCGGGGGGAGAGACCCAGTACTTC. It translates to CASSYGAGGPGGETQYF. The rearrangement links TRBV6-6 to TRBJ2-5; 9 bases align to TRBD2. Germline V lookup: CDR1 MNHNY, CDR2 SVGAGI (reference sequence). The CDR3 is made up of 17 amino acids. After removal of 2 bases from V and 4 bases from J, the junction contained 11 bases not matched to a gene.

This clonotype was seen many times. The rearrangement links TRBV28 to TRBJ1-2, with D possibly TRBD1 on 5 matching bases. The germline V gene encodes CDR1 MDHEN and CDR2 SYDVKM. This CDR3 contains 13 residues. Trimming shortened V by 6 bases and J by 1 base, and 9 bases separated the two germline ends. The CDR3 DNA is TGTGCCAGCAGCCGCGACAGTAACTATGGCTACACCTTC. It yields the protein CASSRDSNYGYTF.

CDR3 nucleotides: TGTGCCACCGAACCCTACAGGGAGGACACCATATATTTT. Translation: CATEPYREDTIYF. The chain uses TRBV28 and TRBJ1-3, with D possibly TRBD1 on 6 matching bases. The V and J ends lost 10 bases and 8 bases respectively, with 18 bases between them. The CDR3 consists of 13 residues. Germline values: CDR1 MDHEN, CDR2 SYDVKM.